The clone carrying this T cell receptor beta chain is classed as medium-sized (0.01 to 0.1%) by frequency. Its target is unknown. The record originates from a study of T cell clusters in autoimmune cytopenias. Study-level results: Clustering suggested that physiological T cell clusters were missing in primary autoimmune cytopenia patients. TRB repertoire shifts in secondary cytopenia and chronic lymphocytic leukemia mostly reflected lymphoma, not autoimmunity.

TRB rearrangements were amplified by touch-down multiplex PCR with mixed TRB-A/B primers. Reprocessing the multiplex PCR reads, TCRdb reports a single entry for every CDR3 protein and omits DNA. The sample features 5,000 to 6,500 distinct CDR3 sequences, with just under 3% in its top ten. TRB was amplified from approximately 250 ng of peripheral blood genomic DNA per sample. These data were also filed under a second study, of T cell repertoires in aging, cancer and after chemotherapy. That source reports: Over several months to years, re-sampled healthy donor repertoires clearly shared clones. Median generation probability rose over the chemotherapy interval in each cancer cohort, suggesting rebound thymic output.

Sequencing was done on a sample of peripheral blood. The clonotype comes from a human donor in good health.

This chain's CDR3 is CASRPGDEAFF. The chain joins TRBV6-5 to TRBJ1-1; with no DNA, the TCRdb D assignment of TRBD1 cannot be verified. The CDR3 length is 11 residues. CDR1 is MNHEY, CDR2 SVGAGI, per germline.